The clone carrying this T cell receptor (beta chain) was counted between two and nine times. The V and J ends lost 2 bases and 1 base respectively, with 14 bases between them. The CDR3 covers 16 residues. Per germline, CDR1 SGHTA and CDR2 FQGTGA. cDNA molecules carried unique molecular identifiers, and template switching added a universal primer site. One entry per CDR3 protein, called by TCRdb with MiXCR from the 5' RACE reads. The sample has roughly 250,000 distinct CDR3 sequences; about 14% are singletons. The data were taken from a study of identical twins. Sequencing was performed on memory (CD45RO+) T cells sorted from blood. The clonotype comes from a woman younger than 35 in good health. J is TRBJ2-5 and V is TRBV7-3; the D gene is possibly TRBD2 (5 bases). Here the CDR3 reads CASSLGSGSSQETQYF. The CDR3 coding sequence is TGTGCCAGCAGCTTAGGGTCGGGGTCGAGCCAAGAGACCCAGTACTTC. The full variable domain, in which reference TRBV7-3 and TRBJ2-5 provide the parts outside the CDR3, is GAGVSQTPSNKVTEKGKYVELRCDPISGHTALYWYRQSLGQGPEFLIYFQGTGAADDSGLPNDRFFAVRPEGSVSTLKIQRTERGDSAVYLCASSLGSGSSQETQYFGPGTRLLVL.